This T cell receptor beta chain was observed in a study of response to subunit inactivated influenza vaccine listed by TCRdb under 2018. With regard to the full study: To follow how T cells responded to a trivalent subunit inactivated influenza vaccine, the researchers relied on deep quantitative profiling of the T cell receptor repertoire. Broad study findings and their caveats: The authors suggested that each seasonal influenza vaccination may recruit only a limited number of new T cells.

Comments on this clonotype: Its antigen remains undetermined. It has no much larger one-base neighbor in the sample; base qualities were not kept.

Libraries came from RT-PCR. The data were produced on an Illumina HiSeq 2500. TCRdb took the public reads, trimmed them with fastp at Q25, ran MiXCR for clone calling and kept in-frame beta chains. Records with the same CDR3 protein are collapsed into one entry carrying the most frequent genes and DNA. This sample comprises about 500,000 distinct CDR3 sequences, approximately 15% of them detected only once. The ten largest clones take up less than 4% of the sample. The CDR3 covers 17 residues, taking in both the cysteine and the phenylalanine. The entry retains the CDR3 DNA only, 51 bases that are in frame from base 1. Taken from the germline V gene (reference sequence), the CDR1 and CDR2 loops are DFQATT and SNEGSKA. V is pared back by 6 bases and J by 0 bases, with 21 bases lying between the germline termini.

The chain couples TRBV20-1 to TRBJ1-5, with a tentative D gene TRBD1 over 6 matching bases. This clonotype was sampled from a man aged 45 to 75 who received an inactivated influenza vaccine. Donor details come from another sample of the same person, matched by shared clones. The specimen comprised CD4+ T cells sorted from PBMCs, sampled less than 30 months after vaccination. The DNA reads TGCAGTGCCACAGGGATCGCCGGGACAAATAGCAATCAGCCCCAGCATTTT. Its protein is CSATGIAGTNSNQPQHF.